This entry features one T cell receptor beta chain sequence. Here immunoSEQ multiplex PCR was the method, and the copy in TCRdb shows in-frame clones only, minus some. The sample has fewer than 350,000 clones; around four fifths are singletons. V shed 6 bases and J 5 bases; nucleotides not matched to a gene: 5. Per germline, CDR1 SNHLY and CDR2 FYNNEI. CDR3 length: 15 amino acids. The sample comes from a study of blood T cell repertoires in COVID-19. Study overall: Acute-phase and convalescent COVID-19 samples originated in the United States, Italy and Spain. Nucleic acid was either cDNA or gDNA, and it came from T cells, B-cell-depleted T cells, or PBMCs.

The gene calls are TRBV2 and TRBJ1-6, with TRBD1 matching 9 bases. The sequenced sample was peripheral blood. The TCR originated in a woman aged 45-59 years with active or convalescent COVID-19. The CDR3 here is CASREQGANNSPLHF. The CDR3 region has the DNA TGTGCCAGCAGGGAACAGGGGGCGAATAATTCACCCCTCCACTTT. Using reference TRBV2 and TRBJ1-6 for the parts outside the CDR3, the full variable domain is EPEVTQTPSHQVTQMGQEVILRCVPISNHLYFYWYRQILGQKVEFLVSFYNNEISEKSEIFDDQFSVERPDGSNFTLKIRSTKLEDSAMYFCASREQGANNSPLHFGNGTRLTVT.